These 26 T cell receptor beta chains originate from one sample sequenced in a study of CD8 T cells in Susac syndrome. RNA, at roughly 0.45 to 1 ug, was reverse transcribed with random hexamers. MiXCR, applied by TCRdb to the immunoSEQ multiplex PCR reads, yields one record per CDR3 protein. The sample has 250,000 to 350,000 distinct CDR3 sequences; approximately 85% are singletons. Sequences were obtained from CD8+ T cells from PBMCs. The receptors originated from a human donor with multiple sclerosis.

This rearrangement joins TRBV9 to TRBJ2-7, with 7 bases that match TRBD2. The CDR3 spans 13 residues. Trimming took 3 bases from V and 4 from J; bases not matched to a gene: 4. Per the germline V gene, CDR1 is SGDLS and CDR2 is YYNGEE. The CDR3 DNA reads as TGTGCCAGCAGCGAGGCCGGGGGGTACGAGCAGTACTTC. This codes for CASSEAGGYEQYF.

The rearrangement uses TRBV4-1 and TRBJ2-4; 9 bases match TRBD1. CDR1 is MGHRA, CDR2 YSYEKL, per germline. The CDR3 length is 16 residues. V shed 1 base and J 4 bases; nucleotides not matched to a gene: 5. The DNA of the CDR3 is TGCGCCAGCAGCCAAGTCCGGGACAGGGCAAAAAACATTCAGTACTTC. It encodes CASSQVRDRAKNIQYF.

This chain joins TRBV24-1 and TRBJ2-1; a weak D match, TRBD2 (7 bases). Germline V gene data show CDR1 as KGHDR and CDR2 as SFDVKD. This CDR3 is 17 amino acids long. The ends were cut back, 0 bases at V and 3 bases at J, with 14 bases in the middle. CDR3 bases: TGTGCCACCAGTGATTTGGGTTGGGAGGGGGGCTACAATGAGCAGTTCTTC. Its translation is CATSDLGWEGGYNEQFF.

This clonotype was observed a few times. The chain employs TRBV29-1 and TRBJ2-1, with 10 bases matching TRBD1. The germline V gene has CDR1 SQVTM and CDR2 ANQGSEA. With 6 bases clipped from V and 13 bases from J, the junction kept 12 bases outside the gene matches. This CDR3 has 13 amino acids. CDR3 sequence reads: CSVPGQGFGSQFF. The CDR3 coding sequence is TGCAGCGTGCCGGGACAGGGGTTCGGTTCACAGTTCTTC.

This clonotype was picked up a small number of times. The genes are TRBV5-1 and TRBJ2-7; the match to TRBD2 covers 10 bases. Germline assignment: CDR1 SGHRS and CDR2 YFSETQ. V lost 3 bases, J lost 3 bases, and 9 bases stayed unmatched. The CDR3 is made up of 16 amino acids. This CDR3 is CASSSSTSGPLYEQYF. The CDR3 DNA reads TGCGCCAGCAGCTCTTCGACTAGCGGGCCTCTCTACGAGCAGTACTTC.

V and J are TRBV6-1 and TRBJ1-1; D is possibly TRBD1 (5 bases). V was cut by 5 bases and J by 4 bases, with 14 bases left in between. CDR3 length: 14 residues. Per germline, CDR1 MNHNS and CDR2 SASEGT. DNA of the CDR3: TGTGCCAGCAGTACCGGGGGGGAGGGCACTGAAGCTTTCTTT. It encodes CASSTGGEGTEAFF.

This rearrangement joins TRBV9 to TRBJ2-5; the match to TRBD2 covers 7 bases. CDR1 and CDR2 (germline): SGDLS, YYNGEE. CDR3 length: 15 residues. V gave up 2 bases and J gave up 5 bases; unmatched junction bases: 9. Here the CDR3 reads CASSVRSGVRETQYF. As DNA, the CDR3 is TGTGCCAGCAGCGTCCGAAGCGGGGTCCGGGAGACCCAGTACTTC.

The chain is built from TRBV11-3 and TRBJ2-1, with 10 bases identical to TRBD2. In germline, CDR1 is SGHNT, CDR2 YENEEA. This CDR3 contains 15 residues. J gave up 7 bases and V 5 bases, and 8 bases lay outside the gene matches. The DNA of the CDR3 is TGTGCCAGCAGCCCTCTAGCGGGAGTTGGGAATGAGCAGTTCTTC. Translation gives CASSPLAGVGNEQFF.

The V gene is TRBV11-1, the J gene TRBJ2-7; 12 nucleotides match TRBD2. Germline-derived CDR1 and CDR2 are SGHAT and FQDESV (reference sequence). The CDR3 covers 21 residues. The V gene end was trimmed by 2 bases and the J gene end by 0 bases; junction bases not matched to a gene: 17. The DNA of the CDR3 is TGTGCCAGCAGCTTAAGTAGCAGGGACCTAGCGGGAGGGAAGGTCTCCTACGAGCAGTACTTC. This codes for CASSLSSRDLAGGKVSYEQYF.

This clonotype was recorded once. V is TRBV27 and J is TRBJ2-1; D is undetermined. V was pared by 8 bases and J by 0 bases, with 14 bases between. The CDR3 contains 15 residues. Germline CDR1 is MNHEY and CDR2 is SMNVEV (reference sequence). CDR3 loop: CASSVSWGSYNEQFF. The CDR3 DNA is TGTGCCAGCTCCGTAAGCTGGGGCTCCTACAATGAGCAGTTCTTC.

The rearrangement joins TRBV27 to TRBJ1-5, with D unresolved. There are 14 residues in the CDR3. V was pared by 2 bases and J by 7 bases, with 12 bases between. The germline CDR1 and CDR2 sequences are MNHEY and SMNVEV (reference sequence). Here the CDR3 reads CASSLGQKGQPQHF. As DNA, the CDR3 is TGTGCCAGCAGTTTAGGCCAAAAGGGACAGCCCCAGCATTTT.

This clonotype was counted only a few times. J is TRBJ1-2 and V is TRBV5-6, with no clear D. Deletions cut 0 bases from V and 2 bases from J, with 8 bases between. The CDR3 sequence is 14 residues long. Germline-derived CDR1 and CDR2 are SGHDT and YYEEEE. The CDR3 sequence is CASSLVGYNYGYTF. In DNA form, the CDR3 reads TGTGCCAGCAGCTTGGTAGGGTACAACTATGGCTACACCTTC.

The chain is built from TRBV18 and TRBJ1-5, with a possible D match to TRBD1 (5 bases). The length of the CDR3 is 16 residues. Germline assignment: CDR1 KGHSH and CDR2 LQKENI. The ends were cut back, 1 base at V and 1 base at J, with 11 bases in the middle. The CDR3 protein is CASSPQGLRSNQPQHF. For the CDR3, the DNA is TGTGCCAGCTCACCACAGGGGCTCAGAAGCAATCAGCCCCAGCATTTT.

The chain recombines TRBV5-1 with TRBJ2-1; TRBD1 is a possible D gene (6 bases). The V gene's germline CDR1 is SGHRS and CDR2 YFSETQ. Trimming stripped 3 bases from V and 8 bases from J, with 15 bases between. The CDR3 runs 14 residues. The DNA for the CDR3 is TGCGCCAGCAGCTCCGGAGGACAGTACGATGAGCAGTTCTTC. As protein: CASSSGGQYDEQFF.

This rearrangement joins TRBV20-1 to TRBJ1-1, with D hard to call. CDR3 length equals 15 residues. Trimming shortened V by 0 bases and J by 1 base, and 12 bases separated the two germline ends. Germline V gene lookup returns CDR1 DFQATT and CDR2 SNEGSKA (reference sequence). The CDR3 region has the DNA TGCAGTGCTAGAGATGGTTGGGCCGAGAACACTGAAGCTTTCTTT. It yields the protein CSARDGWAENTEAFF.

This clonotype was counted a single time. V gene TRBV7-9 combines with J gene TRBJ1-4; no firm D call. The CDR3 has 12 residues. Germline CDR1 and CDR2: SEHNR and FQNEAQ (reference sequence). V gave up 4 bases and J gave up 8 bases, with 8 bases separating them. Written as DNA, the CDR3 is TGTGCCAGCAGCTCCGACACCGAAAAACTGTTTTTT. Its protein product is CASSSDTEKLFF.

The rearrangement joins TRBV9 to TRBJ2-3, with unresolved D. V lost 2 bases, J lost 0 bases, and 7 bases lay in between. This CDR3 contains 14 residues. Germline CDR1 SGDLS, CDR2 YYNGEE. The CDR3 DNA reads as TGTGCCAGCAGCGTGGAAGGAAGCACAGATACGCAGTATTTT. Protein sequence: CASSVEGSTDTQYF.

The gene calls are TRBV7-9 and TRBJ1-4; D is uncertain. V gave up 10 bases and J gave up 8 bases, with 8 bases separating them. CDR3 length: 10 amino acids. CDR1 is SEHNR, CDR2 FQNEAQ, per germline (reference sequence). The CDR3, as DNA: TGTGCCACGATGGGGGAAAAACTGTTTTTT. This codes for CATMGEKLFF.

The chain uses TRBV18 and TRBJ2-1; TRBD2 agrees at 10 bases. Germline V gene lookup returns CDR1 KGHSH and CDR2 LQKENI. V dropped 6 bases and J dropped 4; count of bases not matched to a gene: 9. The CDR3 has 16 amino acids. This CDR3 is CASSGSHSGRYNEQFF. As DNA, the CDR3 is TGTGCCAGCTCCGGGTCACATAGCGGGAGGTACAATGAGCAGTTCTTC.

The CDR3 loop reads CASSLDGTLNTQYF. In nucleotides, the CDR3 is TGTGCCAGCAGCTTAGACGGGACCCTTAATACGCAGTATTTT. This chain links TRBV7-9 with TRBJ2-3, with D perhaps being TRBD1 or TRBD2 (5 bases each). Trimming shortened V by 1 base and J by 7 bases, and 12 bases separated the two germline ends. The CDR3 contains 14 residues. The germline CDR1 and CDR2 sequences are SEHNR and FQNEAQ (reference sequence).

There are a few counts of this clonotype. V usage is TRBV12-3 or TRBV12-4 and J usage is TRBJ2-3; 10 bases agree with TRBD2. V shed 3 bases, J shed 4 bases, and the junction held 7 bases outside the gene matches. This CDR3 spans 16 amino acids. Written as DNA, the CDR3 is TGTGCCAGCAGTTTGGCTAGCGGGAGTAGTGCAGATACGCAGTATTTT. Its protein product is CASSLASGSSADTQYF.

The chain joins TRBV20-1 to TRBJ1-2; D gene ambiguous. Trimming took 1 base from V and 1 from J, leaving 10 bases between them. The CDR3 covers 14 residues. CDR1 and CDR2 (germline): DFQATT, SNEGSKA (reference sequence). The DNA of the CDR3 is TGCAGTGCTAGAGCAAGGTCGGATAACTATGGCTACACCTTC. Its protein is CSARARSDNYGYTF.

In DNA, the CDR3 is TGTGCCAGCAGCTGGAGCCTGAACACTGAAGCTTTCTTT. Protein product: CASSWSLNTEAFF. This chain connects TRBV5-6 to TRBJ1-1; D is unresolved. With 3 bases removed from V and 0 bases from J, the gap between germline ends came to 6 bases. Per germline, CDR1 SGHDT and CDR2 YYEEEE. CDR3 length equals 13 residues.

The chain carries TRBV27 and TRBJ2-1, with a tentative D call TRBD1 (6 bases). CDR3 length: 11 amino acids. V was cut by 9 bases and J by 7 bases, with 10 bases left in between. The germline CDR1 and CDR2 sequences are MNHEY and SMNVEV (reference sequence). CDR3 DNA sequence: TGTGCCAGTTGGCAGGGGAATGAGCAGTTCTTC. Its protein product is CASWQGNEQFF.

The genes are TRBV14 and TRBJ1-1; 7 bases fit TRBD1. The J segment lost 3 bases and the V segment lost 4 bases, leaving 11 bases of the junction unmatched. CDR3 length: 16 amino acids. CDR1 is SGHDN, CDR2 FVKESK, per germline. CDR3 nucleotide sequence: TGTGCCAGCAGCCGCCGGGACAGCGATTGGGACACTGAAGCTTTCTTT. It specifies CASSRRDSDWDTEAFF.

The chain carries TRBV7-9 and TRBJ1-3; no clear D. The CDR3 totals 16 residues. Germline V gives CDR1 SEHNR, CDR2 FQNEAQ (reference sequence). Trimming pared 5 bases from V and 8 bases from J, leaving 22 bases between. The CDR3 loop reads CASSLHDAEVRDTIYF. The DNA of the CDR3 is TGTGCCAGCAGCCTCCATGACGCTGAAGTTAGGGACACCATATATTTT. The full variable domain, completed using reference TRBV7-9 and TRBJ1-3, is DTGVSQNPRHKITKRGQNVTFRCDPISEHNRLYWYRQTLGQGPEFLTYFQNEAQLEKSRLLSDRFSAERPKGSFSTLEIQRTEQGDSAMYLCASSLHDAEVRDTIYFGEGSWLTVV.